One sample yielded the 18 T cell receptor beta chains listed below, sequenced in a study of shared clonotypes between healthy human individuals (dated by TCRdb to the early 2020s). Receptor libraries were prepared by the immunoSEQ multiplex PCR assay. TCRdb retrieved this table from immuneACCESS and kept in-frame rearrangements only. Not all clones are present; in checked studies, unresolved V genes account for under half, and no reason is known for the remainder. The sample table shows about 610,000 clones, and less than 98% are seen once. The top ten constitute approximately 0.057% of the sample. Sequenced sample: naive CD4+ T cells sorted from blood. Explained via the paper, the cell subset or site label denotes: CD45RA+ positively selected. Receptors were obtained from a woman younger than 45 in good health.

The chain employs TRBV7-2 and TRBJ1-2; 9 bases are a match to TRBD1. Germline V gene sequence: CDR1 SGHTA, CDR2 FQGNSA. CDR3 length: 13 amino acids. With 6 bases clipped from V and 6 bases from J, the junction kept 5 bases outside the gene matches. The CDR3 is CASRPRDRDGYTF. As DNA, the CDR3 is TGTGCCAGCAGACCTCGGGACAGGGATGGCTACACCTTC.

The chain recombines TRBV4-2 with TRBJ2-7; 11 bases map to TRBD2. Germline V gene lookup returns CDR1 LGHNA and CDR2 YNFKEQ. The CDR3 is 15 residues long. J was trimmed by 3 bases and V by 5 bases; bases with no gene match: 6. The chain's CDR3 is CASSELAGGYYEQYF. The CDR3 nucleotides read TGTGCCAGCAGCGAATTAGCGGGAGGGTACTACGAGCAGTACTTC.

Concerning this clone itself: Other DNA sequences in this sample translate to the same CDR3. The J gene is TRBJ1-1, the V gene TRBV5-1; TRBD1 is a possible D gene (5 bases). Germline CDR1 reads SGHRS; CDR2 reads YFSETQ. With 1 base removed from V and 3 bases from J, the gap between germline ends came to 7 bases. This CDR3 contains 13 residues. CDR3 bases: TGCGCCAGCAGCTTGCGGGGGGACACTGAAGCTTTCTTT. Translation: CASSLRGDTEAFF.

The chain carries TRBV4-1 and TRBJ1-4; possibly TRBD1 for D (6 bases). The CDR3 has 14 residues. Trimming took 6 bases from V and 5 from J, leaving 13 bases between them. Looked up from germline, CDR1 is MGHRA and CDR2 is YSYEKL. The CDR3: CASSIRGLNEKLFF. The CDR3 coding sequence is TGCGCCAGCAGTATCAGGGGTTTGAATGAAAAACTGTTTTTT.

This chain links TRBV30 with TRBJ2-1; D remains unclear. This CDR3 is 15 amino acids long. Trimming took off 5 bases at V and 6 bases at J, with 20 bases between the two ends. Germline V gene lookup returns CDR1 GTSNPN and CDR2 SVGIG (reference sequence). The CDR3 loop is CAWDPVSPETNEQFF. The CDR3, as DNA: TGTGCCTGGGACCCCGTATCCCCGGAGACCAATGAGCAGTTCTTC.

The V call is TRBV11-1, the J call TRBJ1-2; D may be TRBD1 (5 bases). Germline CDR1 reads SGHAT; CDR2 reads FQDESV (reference sequence). The CDR3 is 13 residues long. V gave up 1 base and J gave up 6 bases, with 9 bases separating them. For the CDR3, the DNA is TGTGCCAGCAGCTTAGGTGGAGGGGATGGCTACACCTTC. This translates into CASSLGGGDGYTF.

V gene TRBV10-2 combines with J gene TRBJ2-5, with 7 bases matching TRBD2. The length of the CDR3 is 15 residues. With V trimmed by 1 base and J by 5 bases, 7 bases remained unmatched. Germline CDR1 WSHSY, CDR2 SAAADI. The CDR3 DNA sequence: TGCGCCAGCAGTGAGTTGGGGGAGGGCCTCGAGACCCAGTACTTC. It yields the protein CASSELGEGLETQYF.

The J gene is TRBJ2-7, the V gene TRBV18, with D possibly being TRBD2 (6 bases). This CDR3 is built from 15 residues. The ends were cut back, 1 base at V and 0 bases at J, with 10 bases in the middle. The V gene's germline CDR1 is KGHSH and CDR2 LQKENI. CDR3 in amino acids: CASSPRGDSSYEQYF. The DNA of the CDR3 is TGTGCCAGCTCACCACGGGGGGATAGCTCCTACGAGCAGTACTTC.

V and J are TRBV7-9 and TRBJ1-2; D is undetermined. Germline V lookup: CDR1 SEHNR, CDR2 FQNEAQ (reference sequence). Trimming took off 1 base at V and 8 bases at J, with 14 bases between the two ends. The CDR3 sequence is 14 residues long. The CDR3 loop is CASSLEVSGGGYTF. As DNA, the CDR3 is TGTGCCAGCAGCTTAGAAGTTTCAGGAGGCGGCTACACCTTC.

The chain combines TRBV28 with TRBJ2-3; D unresolved. V lost 6 bases, J lost 2 bases, and 9 bases lay in between. Germline CDR1 reads MDHEN; CDR2 reads SYDVKM. The CDR3 totals 13 residues. DNA of the CDR3: TGTGCCAGCAGCCCGGCCAACACAGATACGCAGTATTTT. Protein sequence: CASSPANTDTQYF.

J is TRBJ1-5 and V is TRBV30, with a weak D call TRBD1 (6 bases). The V gene lost 7 bases and the J gene lost 1 base, with 14 bases spanning the gap. Germline-derived CDR1 and CDR2 are GTSNPN and SVGIG (reference sequence). The CDR3 contains 14 residues. This CDR3 is CAFGRQASNQPQHF. The CDR3 nucleotides read TGTGCCTTCGGCCGACAGGCGAGCAATCAGCCCCAGCATTTT.

The chain uses TRBV2 and TRBJ2-5; weak D call: TRBD1 (6 bases). Per germline, CDR1 SNHLY and CDR2 FYNNEI. The CDR3 extends over 13 amino acids. V dropped 4 bases and J dropped 6 bases, with 12 bases sitting between them. The CDR3 sequence is CASSGGPLKTQYF. The CDR3, as DNA: TGTGCCAGCAGTGGGGGGCCCCTCAAGACCCAGTACTTC.

The rearrangement links TRBV28 to TRBJ2-7; TRBD2 might be the D (6 bases). This CDR3 region has 17 residues. The germline gives CDR1 MDHEN, CDR2 SYDVKM. Trimming shortened V by 3 bases and J by 0 bases, and 18 bases separated the two germline ends. Here the CDR3 reads CASSFFAPSDPSYEQYF. CDR3 bases: TGTGCCAGCAGTTTTTTCGCCCCTAGCGATCCCTCCTACGAGCAGTACTTC.

This sequence joins TRBV6-6 and TRBJ2-5, with TRBD1 matching over 7 bases. The CDR3 is 15 residues long. CDR1 MNHNY and CDR2 SVGAGI come from the germline V gene (reference sequence). The J segment lost 3 bases and the V segment lost 6 bases, leaving 10 bases of the junction unmatched. The CDR3, as DNA: TGTGCCAGCAGCCTCCCCGGACAGGCCAAAGAGACCCAGTACTTC. This codes for CASSLPGQAKETQYF.

The V call is TRBV5-6, the J call TRBJ2-3; D possibly corresponds to TRBD2 (6 bases). CDR3 length: 13 residues. The ends were cut back, 2 bases at V and 5 bases at J, with 9 bases in the middle. Per germline, CDR1 SGHDT and CDR2 YYEEEE. The CDR3 spells CASSFDGGDTQYF. In nucleotides, the CDR3 is TGTGCCAGCAGCTTCGACGGGGGAGATACGCAGTATTTT.

This clone was seen only once. The chain carries TRBV6-1 and TRBJ1-3, with TRBD1 identical over 7 bases. The trim removed 4 bases at V and 0 bases at J, leaving 9 bases unmatched. Germline CDR1 MNHNS, CDR2 SASEGT. This CDR3 comprises 17 residues. CDR3 residues: CASSGTGTAASGNTIYF. CDR3 DNA sequence: TGTGCCAGCAGTGGAACCGGGACAGCAGCCTCTGGAAACACCATATATTTT.

The chain combines TRBV2 with TRBJ2-1; 7 bases are a match to TRBD2. V lost 1 base and J lost 16; bases outside the gene matches: 4. Looked up from germline, CDR1 is SNHLY and CDR2 is FYNNEI. This CDR3 spans 11 amino acids. The CDR3 sequence is CASSEVTSTFF. In DNA form, the CDR3 reads TGTGCCAGCAGTGAAGTGACTAGCACTTTCTTC.

This chain links TRBV28 with TRBJ2-7, with D perhaps TRBD1 (6 bases). This CDR3 is 13 amino acids long. V lost 8 bases to trimming and J lost 1 base, with 12 bases between them. CDR1 is MDHEN and CDR2 is SYDVKM in the germline V gene. CDR3 DNA sequence: TGTGCCAGCCACCAGGGGATTTCCTACGAGCAGTACTTC. Encoded protein: CASHQGISYEQYF.